The 22 T cell receptor beta chains in this list originate from one sample, sequenced in a study of neoadjuvant anti-PD-1 for oral cavity cancer. The assay was immunoSEQ multiplex PCR, and TCRdb's table has in-frame clones only and misses some. The sample carries some 13,000 clones, approximately 72% recorded once. Noted time point: after neoadjuvant nivolumab, at surgical resection. The sample here was PBMCs, taken after nivolumab (anti-PD-1) treatment. The origin of the receptors is a person between 40 and 85 years old with oral cavity squamous cell carcinoma.

V gene TRBV5-4 combines with J gene TRBJ2-7; no definite D call. Per the germline V gene, CDR1 is SGHNT and CDR2 is YYREEE (reference sequence). V shed 4 bases and J shed 0 bases, with 11 bases lying between them. The CDR3 runs to 14 residues. This CDR3 is CASSRPPDSYEQYF. CDR3 nucleotide sequence: TGTGCCAGCAGCCGCCCCCCCGACTCCTACGAGCAGTACTTC.

V usage is TRBV14 and J usage is TRBJ2-2; D may be TRBD2 (6 bases). Germline values: CDR1 SGHDN, CDR2 FVKESK. V lost 1 base, J lost 5 bases, and 8 bases lay in between. The CDR3 sequence is 14 residues long. This CDR3 reads CASSQVAGTGELFF. The CDR3 coding sequence is TGTGCCAGCAGCCAAGTTGCGGGAACCGGGGAGCTGTTTTTT.

J is TRBJ2-1 and V is TRBV10-3, with D maybe TRBD2 (6 bases). Trimming shortened V by 3 bases and J by 3 bases, and 9 bases separated the two germline ends. The CDR3 length is 14 residues. Germline values: CDR1 ENHRY, CDR2 SYGVKD. The CDR3 loop is CAISDKTSYNEQFF. Written as DNA, the CDR3 is TGTGCCATCAGTGATAAGACTAGCTACAATGAGCAGTTCTTC.

The chain uses TRBV6-4 and TRBJ2-3, with 13 bases matching TRBD2. J gave up 2 bases and V 5 bases, and 7 bases lay outside the gene matches. The CDR3 spans 17 residues. CDR1 is MRHNA and CDR2 is SNTAGT in the germline V gene. The CDR3 protein is CASSRGLAGDVTDTQYF. In nucleotides, the CDR3 is TGTGCCAGCAGTCGCGGACTAGCGGGAGATGTCACAGATACGCAGTATTTT.

The chain joins TRBV19 to TRBJ1-1; TRBD1 matches 8 bases. The germline CDR1 and CDR2 sequences are LNHDA and SQIVND (reference sequence). The CDR3 spans 15 residues. V shed 2 bases, J shed 4 bases, and the junction held 6 bases outside the gene matches. CDR3 sequence reads: CASSINQGAVTEAFF. The CDR3, as DNA: TGTGCCAGTAGTATAAATCAGGGGGCGGTCACTGAAGCTTTCTTT.

This clone has only a few counts. The rearrangement links TRBV7-9 to TRBJ1-2; D is possibly TRBD1 (6 bases). V lost 8 bases, J lost 8 bases, and 15 bases lay in between. The CDR3 runs to 12 residues. The germline gives CDR1 SEHNR, CDR2 FQNEAQ (reference sequence). The CDR3 nucleotides are TGTGCCAGCTCGGAGGGGGTTTGGGGCTACACCTTC. The encoded protein is CASSEGVWGYTF.

The CDR3 reads CASSPTSGRSDTQYF. CDR3 coding DNA: TGTGCCAGCAGTCCGACTAGCGGGAGGTCAGATACGCAGTATTTT. The chain employs TRBV27 and TRBJ2-3; the match to TRBD2 covers 13 bases. The CDR3 spans 15 residues. Germline loops: CDR1 MNHEY, CDR2 SMNVEV (reference sequence). Unmatched junction bases numbered 3, after V lost 5 bases and J lost 4 bases.

This chain joins TRBV30 and TRBJ2-1, with 10 positions matching TRBD2. The V gene end was trimmed by 0 bases and the J gene end by 5 bases; junction bases not matched to a gene: 4. This CDR3 spans 15 amino acids. Looked up from germline, CDR1 is GTSNPN and CDR2 is SVGIG (reference sequence). CDR3 DNA: TGTGCCTGGAGTGTTGGGACTAGCGTTAACAATGAGCAGTTCTTC. Its translation is CAWSVGTSVNNEQFF.

The chain uses TRBV14 and TRBJ1-1; maybe TRBD1 (6 bases). The germline V gene encodes CDR1 SGHDN and CDR2 FVKESK. The CDR3 contains 16 residues. V was shortened by 4 bases and J by 2 bases, with 17 bases between the two germline ends. In DNA form, the CDR3 reads TGTGCCAGCAGCCCTTCGACAGGAATGGGAAACACTGAAGCTTTCTTT. Its protein product is CASSPSTGMGNTEAFF.

The chain links TRBV6-5 to TRBJ2-5, with unresolved D. The V gene lost 8 bases and the J gene lost 4 bases, with 11 bases spanning the gap. The CDR3 contains 12 residues. Germline V lookup: CDR1 MNHEY, CDR2 SVGAGI. CDR3 residues: CASSSGRETQYF. In DNA form, the CDR3 reads TGTGCCAGCTCCTCCGGCCGAGAGACCCAGTACTTC.

The chain combines TRBV20-1 with TRBJ2-1; D unclear. Trimming took 5 bases from V and 7 from J, leaving 6 bases between them. The length of the CDR3 is 10 residues. Looked up from germline, CDR1 is DFQATT and CDR2 is SNEGSKA (reference sequence). The CDR3 reads CSALDNEQFF. The CDR3 DNA reads TGCAGTGCTTTGGATAATGAGCAGTTCTTC.

The rearrangement joins TRBV2 to TRBJ1-1; TRBD1 matches 10 bases. Germline CDR1 and CDR2: SNHLY and FYNNEI. This CDR3 has 15 residues. J was trimmed by 5 bases and V by 4 bases; bases with no gene match: 7. The CDR3 DNA follows: TGTGCCAGCAGTGCTCAAGGACAGGGGGGGACTGAAGCTTTCTTT. Translating it yields CASSAQGQGGTEAFF. Based on the CDR3 plus reference TRBV2 and TRBJ1-1, the full variable domain is EPEVTQTPSHQVTQMGQEVILRCVPISNHLYFYWYRQILGQKVEFLVSFYNNEISEKSEIFDDQFSVERPDGSNFTLKIRSTKLEDSAMYFCASSAQGQGGTEAFFGQGTRLTVV.

Only a few counts were recorded for this clone. V and J are TRBV18 and TRBJ2-1; 8 nucleotides match TRBD2. The CDR3 loop spans 16 amino acids. Germline trimming cut 5 bases from V and 6 bases from J; bases unmatched to any gene: 12. The V gene's germline CDR1 is KGHSH and CDR2 LQKENI. The DNA for the CDR3 is TGTGCCAGCTCAGTGGGGTTAACTAGCGGAATCAATGAGCAGTTCTTC. It yields the protein CASSVGLTSGINEQFF. Full variable domain (outside the CDR3, taken from reference TRBV18 and TRBJ2-1): NAGVMQNPRHLVRRRGQEARLRCSPMKGHSHVYWYRQLPEEGLKFMVYLQKENIIDESGMPKERFSAEFPKEGPSILRIQQVVRGDSAAYFCASSVGLTSGINEQFFGPGTRLTVL.

This chain uses TRBV10-3 with TRBJ1-1, with TRBD1 as a possible D gene (6 bases). V lost 10 bases to trimming and J lost 3 bases, with 21 bases between them. The CDR3 loop spans 15 amino acids. Germline values: CDR1 ENHRY, CDR2 SYGVKD. The CDR3 DNA is TGTGCCACCTCAGACGTGGACAGACCAGACACTGAAGCTTTCTTT. Translated: CATSDVDRPDTEAFF.

V and J are TRBV7-2 and TRBJ2-2, with D uncertain. The V end was cut by 2 bases, the J end by 5 bases, with 9 bases between. The germline V gene encodes CDR1 SGHTA and CDR2 FQGNSA. The CDR3 runs to 14 residues. In DNA form, the CDR3 reads TGTGCCAGCAGCTTAATTCCCTTTACCGGGGAGCTGTTTTTT. This translates into CASSLIPFTGELFF.

As regards this clone: At one end, the junction sequence differs from germline, possibly due to a read error. The rearrangement joins TRBV15 to TRBJ2-3; 9 nucleotides line up with TRBD1. From germline, CDR1 is LNHNV and CDR2 YYDKDF (reference sequence). The CDR3 spans 20 residues. As DNA, the CDR3 is TGTGCCACCAGCAGAGGCCTTCCCGGGACAGGGCGACGGGAGACAGGTACGCAGTATTTT. Protein product: CATSRGLPGTGRRETGTQYF.

This clone was counted a few times. V usage is TRBV9 and J usage is TRBJ2-1, with D hard to call. The germline CDR1 and CDR2 sequences are SGDLS and YYNGEE. The CDR3 length is 14 residues. V was shortened by 0 bases and J by 6 bases, with 10 bases between the two germline ends. The CDR3 DNA is TGTGCCAGCAGCGTAGAGGCAGCTGTCAATGAGCAGTTCTTC. Translation gives CASSVEAAVNEQFF.

The chain is built from TRBV19 and TRBJ2-2; D perhaps matches TRBD1 (6 bases). Germline assignment: CDR1 LNHDA and CDR2 SQIVND (reference sequence). The CDR3 has 14 amino acids. V lost 4 bases and J 1 base, leaving 7 bases between the germline ends. CDR3 DNA: TGTGCCAGTAGTAGGGGACAGAACACCGGGGAGCTGTTTTTT. Amino acids: CASSRGQNTGELFF.

The V call is TRBV9, the J call TRBJ2-7, with D possibly being TRBD1 or TRBD2 (5 bases each). Germline CDR1 is SGDLS and CDR2 is YYNGEE. V was clipped by 0 bases and J by 5 bases, with 15 bases between them. The CDR3 runs to 15 residues. CDR3 in amino acids: CASSVEGSWGNEQYF. DNA for the CDR3: TGTGCCAGCAGCGTAGAAGGGAGTTGGGGCAACGAGCAGTACTTC.

The chain employs TRBV5-5 and TRBJ2-1; 11 nucleotides align to TRBD2. Germline V lookup: CDR1 SGHKS, CDR2 YYEKEE (reference sequence). This CDR3 comprises 18 residues. V shed 1 base, J shed 0 bases, and the junction held 6 bases outside the gene matches. CDR3 nucleotides: TGTGCCAGCAGCTTGACGACTAGCGGGGCGAGCTCCTACAATGAGCAGTTCTTC. This encodes CASSLTTSGASSYNEQFF.

The gene calls are TRBV2 and TRBJ1-1; 9 bases line up with TRBD1. Germline loops: CDR1 SNHLY, CDR2 FYNNEI. Trimming took 5 bases from V and 5 from J; bases not matched to a gene: 3. The CDR3 loop spans 13 amino acids. The CDR3 here is CASSTGGWTEAFF. The CDR3 nucleotides read TGTGCCAGCAGTACAGGGGGCTGGACTGAAGCTTTCTTT.

This rearrangement joins TRBV2 to TRBJ2-5, with D perhaps TRBD2 (5 bases). The CDR3 sequence is 15 residues long. The ends were cut back, 6 bases at V and 4 bases at J, with 18 bases in the middle. Germline CDR1 is SNHLY and CDR2 is FYNNEI. Here the CDR3 DNA reads TGTGCCAGCAGGGCCGGGGAGCGAGTAGGAGAGACCCAGTACTTC. Encoded protein: CASRAGERVGETQYF.